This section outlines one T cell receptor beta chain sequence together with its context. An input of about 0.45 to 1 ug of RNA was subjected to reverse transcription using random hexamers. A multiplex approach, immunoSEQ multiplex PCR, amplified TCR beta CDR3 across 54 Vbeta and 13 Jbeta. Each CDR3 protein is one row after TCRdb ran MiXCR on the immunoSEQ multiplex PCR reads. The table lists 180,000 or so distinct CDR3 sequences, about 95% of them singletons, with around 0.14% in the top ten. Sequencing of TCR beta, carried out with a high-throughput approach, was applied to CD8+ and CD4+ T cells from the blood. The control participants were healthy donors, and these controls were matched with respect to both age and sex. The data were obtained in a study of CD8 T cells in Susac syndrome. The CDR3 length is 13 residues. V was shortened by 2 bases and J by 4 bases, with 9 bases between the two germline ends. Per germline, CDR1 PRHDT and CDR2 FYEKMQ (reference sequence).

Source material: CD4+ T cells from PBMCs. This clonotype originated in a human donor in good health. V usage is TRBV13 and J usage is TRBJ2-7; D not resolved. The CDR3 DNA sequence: TGTGCCAGCAGCTTATGGTCATCTTACGAGCAGTACTTC. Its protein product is CASSLWSSYEQYF. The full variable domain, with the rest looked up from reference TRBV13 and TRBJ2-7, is AAGVIQSPRHLIKEKRETATLKCYPIPRHDTVYWYQQGPGQDPQFLISFYEKMQSDKGSIPDRFSAQQFSDYHSELNMSSLELGDSALYFCASSLWSSYEQYFGPGTRLTVT.